The rows below give T cell receptor beta chains drawn from one sample of a study of blood T cell repertoires in COVID-19. TCRdb's table, derived via immunoSEQ multiplex PCR, lists solely in-frame clones and lacks some. The table lists about 310,000 clones, about 90% of them singletons. Sequenced: peripheral blood. All receptors derive from a young woman with COVID-19, enrolled during active disease. Both conserved end residues are part of each CDR3. Fields, in order: D gene, V gene, J gene, clone size, CDR3 DNA, CDR3 protein. A D gene is named only where the DNA matches it firmly. Size is stated for part of the rows, as once, few or many counts, or as a class when the clone is expanded.

d_call: -; v_call: TRBV11-2; j_call: TRBJ1-1; clone_size: -; cdr3_nt: TGTGCCAGCAGCTTAGAATACGGGGGTTTGGGCACTGAAGCTTTCTTT; cdr3_aa: CASSLEYGGLGTEAFF
d_call: -; v_call: TRBV5-1; j_call: TRBJ1-2; clone_size: -; cdr3_nt: TGCGCCAGCAGCCCGAGCCCGGGGAACTATGGCTACACCTTC; cdr3_aa: CASSPSPGNYGYTF
d_call: -; v_call: TRBV25-1; j_call: TRBJ1-3; clone_size: -; cdr3_nt: TGTGCCAGCAGTGATTGGGGGGGATCATCGAACACCATATATTTT; cdr3_aa: CASSDWGGSSNTIYF
d_call: -; v_call: TRBV24-1; j_call: TRBJ1-2; clone_size: -; cdr3_nt: TGTGCCACCAGTGATTCCAGGGAGGTACATGGCTACACCTTC; cdr3_aa: CATSDSREVHGYTF
d_call: TRBD2; v_call: TRBV5-4; j_call: TRBJ2-4; clone_size: once; cdr3_nt: TGTGCCAGCAGCTTAATAACTAGCGACAAAAACATTCAGTACTTC; cdr3_aa: CASSLITSDKNIQYF
d_call: -; v_call: TRBV4-2; j_call: TRBJ1-1; clone_size: once; cdr3_nt: TGTGCCAGCAGCCCCGCGGTTGGGGGCGAGGACACTGAAGCTTTCTTT; cdr3_aa: CASSPAVGGEDTEAFF
d_call: TRBD2; v_call: TRBV29-1; j_call: TRBJ2-7; clone_size: -; cdr3_nt: TGCAGCGTTTTACGGGAGGACCCCTACGAGCAGTACTTC; cdr3_aa: CSVLREDPYEQYF
d_call: -; v_call: TRBV4-1; j_call: TRBJ1-3; clone_size: -; cdr3_nt: TGCGCCAGCAGCCAAGGGCCGGGAGCTGGAAACACCATATATTTT; cdr3_aa: CASSQGPGAGNTIYF
d_call: -; v_call: TRBV5-4; j_call: TRBJ1-1; clone_size: -; cdr3_nt: TGTGCCAGCAGCCCACAGGGAAGAAATACTGAAGCTTTCTTT; cdr3_aa: CASSPQGRNTEAFF
d_call: TRBD1; v_call: TRBV5-8; j_call: TRBJ1-2; clone_size: -; cdr3_nt: TGTGCCAGCAGCTTGACAGGGGAAGTTGGTGGCTACACCTTC; cdr3_aa: CASSLTGEVGGYTF
d_call: TRBD1; v_call: TRBV6-4; j_call: TRBJ1-2; clone_size: -; cdr3_nt: TGTGCCAGCAGTGAACCCCCGGGACAGGCTAACTATGGCTACACCTTC; cdr3_aa: CASSEPPGQANYGYTF
d_call: TRBD2; v_call: TRBV5-4; j_call: TRBJ2-3; clone_size: once; cdr3_nt: TGTGCCAGCAGCCCAGGACTAGCGACTATTGGGGGTACGCAGTATTTT; cdr3_aa: CASSPGLATIGGTQYF
d_call: -; v_call: TRBV6-5; j_call: TRBJ1-1; clone_size: -; cdr3_nt: TGTGCCAGCAGTTACACTCAGGGATTGAACACTGAAGCTTTCTTT; cdr3_aa: CASSYTQGLNTEAFF
d_call: -; v_call: TRBV3-1/TRBV3-2; j_call: TRBJ1-2; clone_size: few; cdr3_nt: TGTGCCAGCAGCCAGTCGGTACGGGGATCCTATGGCTACACCTTC; cdr3_aa: CASSQSVRGSYGYTF
d_call: -; v_call: TRBV30; j_call: TRBJ2-7; clone_size: -; cdr3_nt: TGTGCCTGGAGTGTACGGCGGGTGACCTCCTACGAGCAGTACTTC; cdr3_aa: CAWSVRRVTSYEQYF
d_call: -; v_call: TRBV3-1/TRBV3-2; j_call: TRBJ1-4; clone_size: -; cdr3_nt: TGTGCCAGCACTCCTGAAATCGGGACTGGAGCTAATGAAAAACTGTTTTTT; cdr3_aa: CASTPEIGTGANEKLFF
d_call: TRBD2; v_call: TRBV5-6; j_call: TRBJ2-5; clone_size: -; cdr3_nt: TGTGCCAGCAGCCGTGCCCGAGAGAAGACTAGCGGACACCAAGAGACCCAGTACTTC; cdr3_aa: CASSRAREKTSGHQETQYF
d_call: TRBD1; v_call: TRBV27; j_call: TRBJ2-1; clone_size: -; cdr3_nt: TGTGCCAGCAGTCTCGGGACAGGGGCCTACAATGAGCAGTTCTTC; cdr3_aa: CASSLGTGAYNEQFF
d_call: TRBD2; v_call: TRBV10-1; j_call: TRBJ2-3; clone_size: -; cdr3_nt: TGCGCCAGCAGTGAGCTATCCGCGGGAGGAACCACAGATACGCAGTATTTT; cdr3_aa: CASSELSAGGTTDTQYF
d_call: TRBD1; v_call: TRBV2; j_call: TRBJ2-6; clone_size: -; cdr3_nt: TGTGCCAGCATCAAGGGGGCATCATATGGGGCCAACGTCCTGACTTTC; cdr3_aa: CASIKGASYGANVLTF
d_call: TRBD1; v_call: TRBV5-6; j_call: TRBJ1-5; clone_size: -; cdr3_nt: TGTGCCAGCAGCTTCGGACAGGATCGGCGTCAGCCCCAGCATTTT; cdr3_aa: CASSFGQDRRQPQHF
d_call: -; v_call: TRBV19; j_call: TRBJ2-1; clone_size: once; cdr3_nt: TGTGCCAGTAGTATTCGGGAGCGACCTAACAACAATGAGCAGTTCTTC; cdr3_aa: CASSIRERPNNNEQFF
d_call: TRBD1; v_call: TRBV6-5; j_call: TRBJ2-7; clone_size: -; cdr3_nt: TGTGCCAGCAGGGTACCGGGACAGGGAGAGCAGTACTTC; cdr3_aa: CASRVPGQGEQYF
d_call: -; v_call: TRBV15; j_call: TRBJ1-1; clone_size: -; cdr3_nt: TGTGCCACCAGCAGGGGAGCCTTGAACACTGAAGCTTTCTTT; cdr3_aa: CATSRGALNTEAFF
d_call: TRBD1; v_call: TRBV18; j_call: TRBJ2-7; clone_size: -; cdr3_nt: TGTGCCAGCTCTCGACAGGGGTCGAGCTCCTACGAGCAGTACTTC; cdr3_aa: CASSRQGSSSYEQYF
d_call: TRBD2; v_call: TRBV5-1; j_call: TRBJ2-5; clone_size: once; cdr3_nt: TGCGCCAGCAGCTCTGGGGGGGGACTCCAAGAGACCCAGTACTTC; cdr3_aa: CASSSGGGLQETQYF
d_call: TRBD2; v_call: TRBV6-5; j_call: TRBJ2-7; clone_size: many; cdr3_nt: TGTGCCAGCAGTTTGAGCGGGAGGAGCTCCTACGAGCAGTACTTC; cdr3_aa: CASSLSGRSSYEQYF
d_call: -; v_call: TRBV29-1; j_call: TRBJ2-1; clone_size: -; cdr3_nt: TGCAGCGTTAAATCCCCTTCCTACAATGAGCAGTTCTTC; cdr3_aa: CSVKSPSYNEQFF
d_call: -; v_call: TRBV29-1; j_call: TRBJ2-1; clone_size: -; cdr3_nt: TGCAGCGTTGCCGGCGGGGAACGCTCCTACAATGAGCAGTTCTTC; cdr3_aa: CSVAGGERSYNEQFF
d_call: TRBD2; v_call: TRBV29-1; j_call: TRBJ2-7; clone_size: -; cdr3_nt: TGCAGCGTTGCCAGACTAGCGGACTCCTACGAGCAGTACTTC; cdr3_aa: CSVARLADSYEQYF
d_call: TRBD2; v_call: TRBV7-9; j_call: TRBJ2-5; clone_size: -; cdr3_nt: TGTGCCAGCAGCACCGGGACTAGCGGGAGGGCCTTTAGGGAGACCCAGTACTTC; cdr3_aa: CASSTGTSGRAFRETQYF
d_call: -; v_call: TRBV5-8; j_call: TRBJ2-7; clone_size: -; cdr3_nt: TGTGCCAGCAGCCTCAGGTCGACCTACGAGCAGTACTTC; cdr3_aa: CASSLRSTYEQYF
d_call: -; v_call: TRBV6-5; j_call: TRBJ1-1; clone_size: once; cdr3_nt: TGTGCCAGCAGTTACCAAGACACCTACACTGAAGCTTTCTTT; cdr3_aa: CASSYQDTYTEAFF
d_call: TRBD1; v_call: TRBV23-1; j_call: TRBJ1-3; clone_size: -; cdr3_nt: TGCGCCGGGCTCCGGGACAGGAGCTCTGGAAACACCATATATTTT; cdr3_aa: CAGLRDRSSGNTIYF
d_call: -; v_call: TRBV4-1; j_call: TRBJ1-1; clone_size: -; cdr3_nt: TGCGCCAGCAGCCAAGACAGCCCCAGAGGGGCTTTCTTT; cdr3_aa: CASSQDSPRGAFF
d_call: TRBD2; v_call: TRBV3-1/TRBV3-2; j_call: TRBJ2-3; clone_size: -; cdr3_nt: TGTGCCAGCAGCCAAGCGGTCCCCGGGCTAGCGGGAGCAGTGGATACGCAGTATTTT; cdr3_aa: CASSQAVPGLAGAVDTQYF
d_call: -; v_call: TRBV29-1; j_call: TRBJ2-3; clone_size: -; cdr3_nt: TGCAGCGTTGAAGAGAGAAGGGGGAGAGATACGCAGTATTTT; cdr3_aa: CSVEERRGRDTQYF
d_call: TRBD1; v_call: TRBV5-4; j_call: TRBJ1-2; clone_size: -; cdr3_nt: TGTGCCAGCAGCTCACAGGGGACGAACTATGGCTACACCTTC; cdr3_aa: CASSSQGTNYGYTF
d_call: -; v_call: TRBV28; j_call: TRBJ2-3; clone_size: -; cdr3_nt: TGTGCCAGCAGTTTCCCGGGAGATACGCAGTATTTT; cdr3_aa: CASSFPGDTQYF
d_call: -; v_call: TRBV19; j_call: TRBJ1-3; clone_size: few; cdr3_nt: TGTGCCAGTAGTATAGTCGCAACGGTCTCCTCTGGAAACACCATATATTTT; cdr3_aa: CASSIVATVSSGNTIYF
d_call: -; v_call: TRBV3-1/TRBV3-2; j_call: TRBJ1-1; clone_size: -; cdr3_nt: TGTGCCAGCAGCCAAGATGGGGGGAAGAACACTGAAGCTTTCTTT; cdr3_aa: CASSQDGGKNTEAFF
d_call: -; v_call: TRBV7-8; j_call: TRBJ2-1; clone_size: -; cdr3_nt: TGTGCCAGCACCGCGAGGCGGGTAAGGACCCACGGGGATGAGCAGTTCTTC; cdr3_aa: CASTARRVRTHGDEQFF
d_call: TRBD1; v_call: TRBV30; j_call: TRBJ1-1; clone_size: -; cdr3_nt: TGTGCCTGGAGTGGACAGGGAAGGACTGAAGCTTTCTTT; cdr3_aa: CAWSGQGRTEAFF
d_call: TRBD1; v_call: TRBV2; j_call: TRBJ2-2; clone_size: -; cdr3_nt: TGTGCCAGCAGCGAGGCAGGGGGCAACACCGGGGAGCTGTTTTTT; cdr3_aa: CASSEAGGNTGELFF
d_call: -; v_call: TRBV18; j_call: TRBJ1-1; clone_size: -; cdr3_nt: TGTGCCAGCTCACCACCCTCAGTTGAGAACACTGAAGCTTTCTTT; cdr3_aa: CASSPPSVENTEAFF
d_call: TRBD2; v_call: TRBV27; j_call: TRBJ2-7; clone_size: -; cdr3_nt: TGTGCCAGCAGTTTTGTAGCGGGAGGGGACGAGCAGTACTTC; cdr3_aa: CASSFVAGGDEQYF
d_call: -; v_call: TRBV19; j_call: TRBJ1-2; clone_size: -; cdr3_nt: TGTGCCAGTTATGGGGCTGATGGCTACACCTTC; cdr3_aa: CASYGADGYTF
d_call: -; v_call: TRBV3-1/TRBV3-2; j_call: TRBJ1-3; clone_size: -; cdr3_nt: TGTGCCAGCAGCCAAGTATCCCCGTCTGGAAACACCATATATTTT; cdr3_aa: CASSQVSPSGNTIYF
d_call: TRBD2; v_call: TRBV10-3; j_call: TRBJ2-1; clone_size: -; cdr3_nt: TGTGCCATCAGTGGAGCGGGAGCTTCCTACAATGAGCAGTTCTTC; cdr3_aa: CAISGAGASYNEQFF
d_call: TRBD2; v_call: TRBV2; j_call: TRBJ2-2; clone_size: -; cdr3_nt: TGTGCCAGCAGTGAACTAGCGGGATCCGGGGAGCTGTTTTTT; cdr3_aa: CASSELAGSGELFF
d_call: -; v_call: TRBV19; j_call: TRBJ2-3; clone_size: -; cdr3_nt: TGTGCCAGTAGTGCTGGGAGCTCAGATACGCAGTATTTT; cdr3_aa: CASSAGSSDTQYF
d_call: TRBD1; v_call: TRBV3-1/TRBV3-2; j_call: TRBJ1-3; clone_size: -; cdr3_nt: TGTGCCAGCAGCCCCCGGGACAGGGGTTTTAAGGCTGGAAACACCATATATTTT; cdr3_aa: CASSPRDRGFKAGNTIYF
d_call: TRBD1; v_call: TRBV2; j_call: TRBJ2-2; clone_size: -; cdr3_nt: TGTGCCAGCAGTGCCCCGACAGGGGGCTCCGGGGAGCTGTTTTTT; cdr3_aa: CASSAPTGGSGELFF
d_call: -; v_call: TRBV19; j_call: TRBJ1-2; clone_size: -; cdr3_nt: TGTGCCAGTAGGCCTGCTGAGGGAAGAACGAACTATGGCTACACCTTC; cdr3_aa: CASRPAEGRTNYGYTF
d_call: TRBD2; v_call: TRBV19; j_call: TRBJ2-7; clone_size: once; cdr3_nt: TGTGCCAGTAGTCTGACGGGAGGAAGATACGAGCAGTACTTC; cdr3_aa: CASSLTGGRYEQYF